These 10 T cell receptor beta chains came from one sample sequenced in a study of blood T cell repertoires in COVID-19. Measured with immunoSEQ multiplex PCR; TCRdb has only the in-frame clones, and not every one. This table has about 390,000 clones, 85% to 90% appearing once. The sequenced sample consisted of PBMCs or T cells enriched from blood (not recorded which). These receptors were obtained from a woman aged 45-59 years who had recovered from COVID-19.

V usage is TRBV6-5 and J usage is TRBJ1-1; TRBD1 is a possible D gene (6 bases). The germline V gene has CDR1 MNHEY and CDR2 SVGAGI. V lost 7 bases and J lost 5, with 17 bases in between. This CDR3 is 14 amino acids long. The CDR3 DNA follows: TGTGCCAGCAAAACAGGGTTCTTGAGGACTGAAGCTTTCTTT. It translates to CASKTGFLRTEAFF.

The genes are TRBV4-2 and TRBJ2-1; the match to TRBD2 covers 7 bases. Per germline, CDR1 LGHNA and CDR2 YNFKEQ. The V and J ends lost 5 bases and 6 bases, in that order; junction bases with no gene match: 10. CDR3 size: 15 residues. The CDR3 nucleotides read TGTGCCAGCAGCTATGGGCAAGCGGGGATCAATGAGCAGTTCTTC. It encodes CASSYGQAGINEQFF.

The CDR3, as DNA: TGTGCCAGCAGCCAAGGCCTAGCGGGGGGGCTGGGCAATGAGCAGTTCTTC. Encoded protein: CASSQGLAGGLGNEQFF. The genes are TRBV3-1 (or the pseudogene TRBV3-2) and TRBJ2-1, with 12 bases matching TRBD2. V shed 1 base and J 6 bases; nucleotides not matched to a gene: 7. Germline V gives CDR1 LGHDT, CDR2 YNNKEL (reference sequence). The CDR3 is 17 residues long.

This clone occurred a few times. This rearrangement joins TRBV6-1 to TRBJ2-7; D might be TRBD1 (5 bases). V shed 2 bases and J shed 5 bases, with 13 bases lying between them. This CDR3 is built from 14 residues. The germline gives CDR1 MNHNS, CDR2 SASEGT. CDR3 loop: CASSEMGQGNEQYF. The CDR3 DNA reads as TGTGCCAGCAGTGAAATGGGGCAGGGTAACGAGCAGTACTTC.

J is TRBJ2-7 and V is TRBV28, with unresolved D. The CDR3 covers 11 residues. Germline V CDR1 and CDR2: MDHEN, SYDVKM. V lost 2 bases and J 9 bases, leaving 8 bases between the germline ends. CDR3: CASSLRWAQYF. In DNA form, the CDR3 reads TGTGCCAGCAGTTTACGGTGGGCGCAGTACTTC.

In this sample, this clone turned up a few times. The genes are TRBV5-1 and TRBJ2-7, with D tentatively TRBD1 (5 bases). The CDR3 spans 12 residues. V lost 4 bases to trimming and J lost 0 bases, with 5 bases between them. Germline V gene lookup returns CDR1 SGHRS and CDR2 YFSETQ. The chain's CDR3 is CASSGASYEQYF. The CDR3 coding sequence is TGCGCCAGCAGCGGGGCCTCCTACGAGCAGTACTTC.

The CDR3 DNA sequence: TGCAGCGTTGGGCGGGGGACTAGTGGCTACACCTTC. Its protein is CSVGRGTSGYTF. The rearrangement links TRBV29-1 to TRBJ1-2; TRBD1 is a possible D gene (5 bases). The germline V gene has CDR1 SQVTM and CDR2 ANQGSEA. This CDR3 has 12 amino acids. V was trimmed by 4 bases and J by 7 bases, leaving 13 bases between them.

The genes are TRBV2 and TRBJ1-1, with D tentatively TRBD1 (5 bases). V shed 4 bases and J shed 1 base, with 7 bases lying between them. Germline V gene data show CDR1 as SNHLY and CDR2 as FYNNEI. This CDR3 is built from 13 residues. In DNA form, the CDR3 reads TGTGCCAGCAGTGTAAGGGGGAACACTGAAGCTTTCTTT. It translates to CASSVRGNTEAFF.

This chain joins TRBV29-1 and TRBJ2-7, with 8 bases fitting TRBD1. This CDR3 is 15 amino acids long. Germline V lookup: CDR1 SQVTM, CDR2 ANQGSEA. J was trimmed by 4 bases and V by 4 bases; bases with no gene match: 12. CDR3 in DNA: TGCAGCGTTGCGGTTCAGGGGGCAGTGGGTTACGAGCAGTACTTC. It encodes CSVAVQGAVGYEQYF.

The V call is TRBV2, the J call TRBJ1-5, with TRBD1 matching over 8 bases. J lost 7 bases, V lost 8 bases, and 7 bases had no gene match. The CDR3 consists of 13 residues. Per germline, CDR1 SNHLY and CDR2 FYNNEI. The CDR3 loop is CASAGQGSQPQHF. The CDR3 nucleotides are TGTGCCAGCGCAGGACAGGGTTCCCAGCCCCAGCATTTT. The whole variable domain, filled in from reference TRBV2 and TRBJ1-5, reads EPEVTQTPSHQVTQMGQEVILRCVPISNHLYFYWYRQILGQKVEFLVSFYNNEISEKSEIFDDQFSVERPDGSNFTLKIRSTKLEDSAMYFCASAGQGSQPQHFGDGTRLSIL.